This T cell receptor beta chain stems from a study of early T cells in non-severe SARS-CoV-2 infection. The wider study: Investigators sequenced bulk RNA drawn from unsorted whole blood, and chains remained unpaired. Study-level points and caveats: The VDJdb matching leaned toward anti-spike CD8 responses and overlooked private and CD4 specificities.

This clonotype was recorded many times. The antigen is unknown. As part of library construction, unique molecular identifiers were attached to individual cDNA molecules. TCRdb re-derived calls from the 5' RACE reads in MiXCR, one entry per CDR3 protein. The sample includes around 57,000 distinct CDR3 sequences, 9.5% to 14% of them seen just once. V was clipped by 4 bases and J by 5 bases; unmatched bases: 10. The CDR3 spans 14 residues. Germline assignment: CDR1 DFQATT and CDR2 SNEGSKA (reference sequence). J is TRBJ2-5 and V is TRBV20-1; 7 bases are shared with TRBD1. Source material: whole blood. This clonotype originated in an adult who was a healthcare worker with PCR-confirmed SARS-CoV-2 infection or an uninfected control (not recorded which). CDR3 loop: CSAIRQGGSETQYF. CDR3 DNA: TGCAGTGCTATCCGACAGGGCGGGTCGGAGACCCAGTACTTC.